Presented here are 31 T cell receptor beta chains from one specimen sequenced in a study of shared clonotypes between healthy human individuals. The method was immunoSEQ multiplex PCR; TCRdb's version includes in-frame clones alone and lacks a portion of them. The sample lists about 680,000 clones, around 92% occurring once. The naive CD8 fraction comprised CD45RO-negative cells positively selected for CCR7 and excluded terminally differentiated effector memory CD45RA+ cells. Sequencing was done on a sample of naive CD8+ T cells sorted from blood. These receptors were obtained from a man aged 30 to 39 in good health.

This chain links TRBV9 with TRBJ2-3; no clear D. CDR1 SGDLS and CDR2 YYNGEE come from the germline V gene. The V end lost 0 bases, the J end lost 4 bases, and 6 bases lay between the germline ends. This CDR3 has 13 amino acids. This CDR3 reads CASSVEWADTQYF. CDR3 nucleotides: TGTGCCAGCAGCGTAGAGTGGGCAGATACGCAGTATTTT.

The J gene is TRBJ2-1, the V gene TRBV5-4, with 11 bases that match TRBD2. The CDR3 contains 17 residues. V was clipped by 3 bases and J by 7 bases; unmatched bases: 12. CDR1 and CDR2 from the germline V gene are SGHNT and YYREEE (reference sequence). The CDR3 DNA reads TGTGCCAGCAGCTCTACGGCCTTAGCGGGAGGGGAAAATGAGCAGTTCTTC. Its protein product is CASSSTALAGGENEQFF. The full variable domain, rest sourced from reference TRBV5-4 and TRBJ2-1, is ETGVTQSPTHLIKTRGQQVTLRCSSQSGHNTVSWYQQALGQGPQFIFQYYREEENGRGNFPPRFSGLQFPNYSSELNVNALELDDSALYLCASSSTALAGGENEQFFGPGTRLTVL.

The rearrangement joins TRBV7-9 to TRBJ2-7; D is possibly TRBD1 or TRBD2 (6 bases each). Trimming pared 3 bases from V and 7 bases from J, leaving 10 bases between. The CDR3 runs 12 residues. In germline, CDR1 is SEHNR, CDR2 FQNEAQ (reference sequence). The CDR3 nucleotides are TGTGCCAGCAGCTTTGGGGGGCTTGAGCAGTACTTC. As protein: CASSFGGLEQYF. Full variable domain (outside the CDR3, taken from reference TRBV7-9 and TRBJ2-7): DTGVSQNPRHKITKRGQNVTFRCDPISEHNRLYWYRQTLGQGPEFLTYFQNEAQLEKSRLLSDRFSAERPKGSFSTLEIQRTEQGDSAMYLCASSFGGLEQYFGPGTRLTVT.

This clone has just one count. The V gene is TRBV11-2, the J gene TRBJ2-3; the D gene is possibly TRBD2 (6 bases). Trimming pared 5 bases from V and 2 bases from J, leaving 23 bases between. Germline CDR1 and CDR2: SGHAT and FQNNGV. This CDR3 has 18 residues. The CDR3 region is CASSRVIPAGTITDTQYF. CDR3 DNA: TGTGCCAGCAGCCGCGTTATTCCGGCGGGGACCATCACAGATACGCAGTATTTT.

The chain recombines TRBV7-9 with TRBJ2-7; maybe TRBD2 (5 bases). V was trimmed by 11 bases and J by 5 bases, leaving 10 bases between them. The CDR3 contains 10 residues. Germline V gene sequence: CDR1 SEHNR, CDR2 FQNEAQ (reference sequence). CDR3 sequence reads: CAAGDDEQYF. DNA of the CDR3: TGTGCCGCCGGGGATGACGAGCAGTACTTC.

The table lists this clone with many counts. This rearrangement joins TRBV28 to TRBJ2-7; a weak D match, TRBD2 (6 bases). The CDR3 extends over 14 amino acids. Trimming left V 6 bases short and J 3 bases short, with 15 bases between. CDR1 and CDR2 (germline): MDHEN, SYDVKM. The chain's CDR3 is CASSGAPGDYEQYF. CDR3 DNA sequence: TGTGCCAGCAGCGGCGCCCCGGGAGACTACGAGCAGTACTTC. The variable domain in full, with the rest retrieved from reference TRBV28 and TRBJ2-7, is DVKVTQSSRYLVKRTGEKVFLECVQDMDHENMFWYRQDPGLGLRLIYFSYDVKMKEKGDIPEGYSVSREKKERFSLILESASTNQTSMYLCASSGAPGDYEQYFGPGTRLTVT.

The chain joins TRBV30 to TRBJ2-7, with 10 bases matching TRBD1. V dropped 5 bases and J dropped 3; count of bases not matched to a gene: 4. Germline CDR1 reads GTSNPN; CDR2 reads SVGIG (reference sequence). There are 13 residues in the CDR3. Here the CDR3 DNA reads TGTGCCTGGGGAGGGACAGGGGACTACGAGCAGTACTTC. It encodes CAWGGTGDYEQYF. Full variable domain (remainder filled in from reference TRBV30 and TRBJ2-7): SQTIHQWPATLVQPVGSPLSLECTVEGTSNPNLYWYRQAAGRGLQLLFYSVGIGQISSEVPQNLSASRPQDRQFILSSKKLLLSDSGFYLCAWGGTGDYEQYFGPGTRLTVT.

The chain is built from TRBV15 and TRBJ2-7; 7 positions match TRBD1. V shed 5 bases, J shed 2 bases, and the junction held 12 bases outside the gene matches. Germline-derived CDR1 and CDR2 are LNHNV and YYDKDF (reference sequence). The CDR3 runs to 16 residues. CDR3 sequence (DNA): TGTGCCACCAGCTCCCATTCCGGGACAGCAACCTACGAGCAGTACTTC. Encoded protein: CATSSHSGTATYEQYF.

Written as DNA, the CDR3 is TGCAGCGCCGCACGGGTCGGGACCGATGAAGCTTTCTTT. Translation: CSAARVGTDEAFF. The rearrangement links TRBV29-1 to TRBJ1-1, with D perhaps matching TRBD1 (5 bases). The CDR3 is made up of 13 amino acids. From germline, CDR1 is SQVTM and CDR2 ANQGSEA. Trimming left V 7 bases short and J 7 bases short, with 19 bases between.

V and J are TRBV11-2 and TRBJ2-7; tentative D call: TRBD2 (5 bases). Trimming shortened V by 5 bases and J by 9 bases, and 11 bases separated the two germline ends. From germline, CDR1 is SGHAT and CDR2 FQNNGV. The CDR3 has 11 amino acids. DNA of the CDR3: TGTGCCAGCAGCCAACTAGAGGGGCAGTACTTC. Translated, it gives CASSQLEGQYF.

The V gene is TRBV11-2, the J gene TRBJ2-7; D call uncertain. Germline V lookup: CDR1 SGHAT, CDR2 FQNNGV. With 5 bases removed from V and 3 bases from J, the gap between germline ends came to 20 bases. The CDR3 runs 16 residues. The CDR3: CASSPDLGLLNYEQYF. CDR3 sequence (DNA): TGTGCCAGCAGCCCCGATCTAGGCCTCCTAAACTACGAGCAGTACTTC.

This clone was seen a single time. The chain employs TRBV5-1 and TRBJ2-1, with TRBD2 identical over 13 bases. J lost 3 bases, V lost 4 bases, and 7 bases had no gene match. The CDR3 loop spans 17 amino acids. CDR1 is SGHRS and CDR2 is YFSETQ in the germline V gene. CDR3 sequence: CASSPLTSGRHYNEQFF. CDR3 in DNA: TGCGCCAGCAGCCCTTTGACTAGCGGGAGGCACTACAATGAGCAGTTCTTC. Using reference TRBV5-1 and TRBJ2-1 for the parts outside the CDR3, the full variable domain is KAGVTQTPRYLIKTRGQQVTLSCSPISGHRSVSWYQQTPGQGLQFLFEYFSETQRNKGNFPGRFSGRQFSNSRSEMNVSTLELGDSALYLCASSPLTSGRHYNEQFFGPGTRLTVL.

The chain is built from TRBV28 and TRBJ1-5, with D tentatively TRBD1 (6 bases). V lost 7 bases to trimming and J lost 1 base, with 14 bases between them. Germline CDR1 and CDR2: MDHEN and SYDVKM. The CDR3 has 15 amino acids. The CDR3 protein is CASTTGGVSNQPQHF. CDR3 nucleotide sequence: TGTGCCAGCACTACGGGGGGCGTAAGCAATCAGCCCCAGCATTTT.

As regards this clone: No DNA is shown, since the ends of the CDR3 on it are uncertain; the CDR3 is the one TCRdb lists. This rearrangement joins TRBV19 to TRBJ2-1; TRBD1 reflects the table's D call only, with no check against the DNA. The CDR3 spans 15 residues, counting both ends. CDR1 LNHDA and CDR2 SQIVND come from the germline V gene (reference sequence). This CDR3 is CASSILAISYNEQFF.

The V call is TRBV2, the J call TRBJ2-1; 7 bases line up with TRBD1. V trimming: 4 bases; J trimming: 9 bases; junction bases outside the gene matches: 6. Germline V gene data show CDR1 as SNHLY and CDR2 as FYNNEI. The CDR3 is made up of 13 amino acids. CDR3 in amino acids: CASSGGTATEQFF. The CDR3 DNA is TGTGCCAGCAGTGGGGGGACAGCTACTGAGCAGTTCTTC. Together with reference TRBV2 and TRBJ2-1, the CDR3 gives the full variable domain: EPEVTQTPSHQVTQMGQEVILRCVPISNHLYFYWYRQILGQKVEFLVSFYNNEISEKSEIFDDQFSVERPDGSNFTLKIRSTKLEDSAMYFCASSGGTATEQFFGPGTRLTVL.

The genes are TRBV9 and TRBJ1-3, with a tentative D call TRBD1 (5 bases). Deletions cut 1 base from V and 4 bases from J, with 9 bases between. From germline, CDR1 is SGDLS and CDR2 YYNGEE. The CDR3 is 14 residues long. CDR3 sequence (DNA): TGTGCCAGCAGCGTAACCCGGGGGGGAAACACCATATATTTT. Translated, it gives CASSVTRGGNTIYF. The full variable domain, in which reference TRBV9 and TRBJ1-3 provide the parts outside the CDR3, is DSGVTQTPKHLITATGQRVTLRCSPRSGDLSVYWYQQSLDQGLQFLIQYYNGEERAKGNILERFSAQQFPDLHSELNLSSLELGDSALYFCASSVTRGGNTIYFGEGSWLTVV.

This chain uses TRBV18 with TRBJ2-7, with 7 nucleotides matching TRBD1. Germline values: CDR1 KGHSH, CDR2 LQKENI. The CDR3 consists of 15 residues. V shed 6 bases, J shed 2 bases, and the junction held 10 bases outside the gene matches. CDR3 amino acids: CASSLFRDRPYEQYF. For the CDR3, the DNA is TGTGCCAGCTCTCTTTTCAGGGACAGACCCTACGAGCAGTACTTC.

This clone appeared a single time. The V call is TRBV5-8, the J call TRBJ1-5, with a weak D call TRBD1 (5 bases). The V and J ends lost 5 bases and 3 bases respectively, with 9 bases between them. The germline V gene encodes CDR1 SGHTS and CDR2 YDEGEE. The CDR3 extends over 13 amino acids. The DNA for the CDR3 is TGTGCCAGCAGTCCAGGGTTCAATCAGCCCCAGCATTTT. Amino acid sequence: CASSPGFNQPQHF.

The rearrangement joins TRBV7-8 to TRBJ2-7; D possibly matches TRBD1 or TRBD2 (7 bases each). V gave up 3 bases and J gave up 5 bases, with 14 bases separating them. Germline values: CDR1 SGHVS, CDR2 FQNEAQ. The CDR3 runs to 14 residues. The CDR3 sequence: CASSFSGGGNEQYF. CDR3 nucleotides: TGTGCCAGCAGCTTTTCAGGGGGGGGAAACGAGCAGTACTTC.

The chain has TRBV27 and TRBJ2-1, with 8 bases lining up with TRBD2. Germline V gene data show CDR1 as MNHEY and CDR2 as SMNVEV (reference sequence). This CDR3 contains 15 residues. The ends lost 4 bases at V and 4 bases at J; junction bases unmatched: 6. The CDR3 spells CASSWVAGKYNEQFF. The CDR3 bases are TGTGCCAGCAGTTGGGTAGCGGGGAAGTACAATGAGCAGTTCTTC.

The V gene is TRBV27, the J gene TRBJ2-1; possible D gene TRBD1, 6 bases. Trimming cost V 7 bases and J 1 base, with 14 bases left between them. The CDR3 is 15 residues long. Germline loops: CDR1 MNHEY, CDR2 SMNVEV (reference sequence). This CDR3 is CASNIQGRSYNEQFF. The CDR3 bases are TGTGCCAGCAACATACAGGGTCGGTCCTACAATGAGCAGTTCTTC.

The rearrangement joins TRBV5-5 to TRBJ2-3; 7 bases are a match to TRBD2. CDR1 is SGHKS and CDR2 is YYEKEE in the germline V gene (reference sequence). Losses at the gene ends were 3 bases for V and 6 bases for J; bases not matched to a gene: 4. CDR3 length equals 13 residues. CDR3 nucleotide sequence: TGTGCCAGCAGCTCCCTGGGGGGGGATACGCAGTATTTT. Encoded protein: CASSSLGGDTQYF.

The V gene is TRBV21-1, the J gene TRBJ2-5; the D call TRBD1 from the table was never checked on the DNA. TRBV21-1 is a pseudogene segment. This CDR3 has 15 residues. The CDR3 sequence: CASSKAGRGRETQYF. CDR3 bases: TGTGCCAGCAGCAAAGCCGGAAGGGGGCGGGAGACCCAGTACTTC.

The chain has TRBV27 and TRBJ2-7; D gene unclear. Germline CDR1 is MNHEY and CDR2 is SMNVEV (reference sequence). The CDR3 spans 14 residues. The V end lost 3 bases, the J end lost 3 bases, and 12 bases lay between the germline ends. CDR3 in amino acids: CASSFNPLFYEQYF. The CDR3 DNA follows: TGTGCCAGCAGTTTCAACCCCTTATTCTACGAGCAGTACTTC.

The V call is TRBV11-3, the J call TRBJ2-1; 8 nucleotides match TRBD2. V was clipped by 3 bases and J by 4 bases; unmatched bases: 5. Germline V gives CDR1 SGHNT, CDR2 YENEEA. The CDR3 loop spans 15 amino acids. Written as DNA, the CDR3 is TGTGCCAGCAGCTTGAGCGGGGGAACGTACAATGAGCAGTTCTTC. Protein product: CASSLSGGTYNEQFF.

The genes are TRBV6-1 and TRBJ2-7, with D unclear. CDR1 is MNHNS, CDR2 SASEGT, per germline. The CDR3 runs to 14 residues. V gave up 0 bases and J gave up 1 base, with 7 bases separating them. CDR3 nucleotides: TGTGCCAGCAGTGAAGCTGGCGGATCCTACGAGCAGTACTTC. Encoded protein: CASSEAGGSYEQYF.

J is TRBJ1-4 and V is TRBV5-1; D unclear. The CDR3 contains 16 residues. V lost 0 bases and J 8 bases, leaving 17 bases between the germline ends. Germline loops: CDR1 SGHRS, CDR2 YFSETQ. This chain's CDR3 is CASSLGFSRPDEKLFF. CDR3 in DNA: TGCGCCAGCAGCTTGGGGTTCAGCAGGCCGGACGAAAAACTGTTTTTT. The full variable domain, rest sourced from reference TRBV5-1 and TRBJ1-4, is KAGVTQTPRYLIKTRGQQVTLSCSPISGHRSVSWYQQTPGQGLQFLFEYFSETQRNKGNFPGRFSGRQFSNSRSEMNVSTLELGDSALYLCASSLGFSRPDEKLFFGSGTQLSVL.

The rearrangement links TRBV12-1 to TRBJ2-1; no check of the table's D call, TRBD1, against the DNA was made. TRBV12-1 is noted as a pseudogene. The CDR3 consists of 17 residues. DNA of the CDR3: TGTGCCAGCAGCCCCCTCGAGGGACATAACCCCTACAATGAGCAGTTCTTC. Amino acid sequence: CASSPLEGHNPYNEQFF.

The gene calls are TRBV7-9 and TRBJ2-7; 9 bases line up with TRBD2. Losses at the gene ends were 5 bases for V and 6 bases for J; bases not matched to a gene: 8. Germline assignment: CDR1 SEHNR and CDR2 FQNEAQ (reference sequence). The CDR3 runs to 14 residues. The CDR3 nucleotides read TGTGCCAGCAGCCATCAGCGGGAGGTTCCCGAGCAGTACTTC. Its translation is CASSHQREVPEQYF.

V usage is TRBV7-8 and J usage is TRBJ1-5; 10 nucleotides line up with TRBD1. The CDR3 loop spans 16 amino acids. V lost 2 bases to trimming and J lost 4 bases; unmatched junction nucleotides: 5. Germline V lookup: CDR1 SGHVS, CDR2 FQNEAQ. The CDR3 bases are TGTGCCAGCAGCTTACGAGACAGGGGGCTTAATCAGCCCCAGCATTTT. Amino acid sequence: CASSLRDRGLNQPQHF.

The chain has TRBV14 and TRBJ2-7; D is possibly TRBD1 or TRBD2 (5 bases each). Trimming cost V 1 base and J 3 bases, with 16 bases left between them. The CDR3 sequence is 16 residues long. Germline V gene data show CDR1 as SGHDN and CDR2 as FVKESK. The CDR3 is CASSQAGRGVDYEQYF. The CDR3 DNA reads as TGTGCCAGCAGCCAAGCGGGACGAGGGGTCGACTACGAGCAGTACTTC.